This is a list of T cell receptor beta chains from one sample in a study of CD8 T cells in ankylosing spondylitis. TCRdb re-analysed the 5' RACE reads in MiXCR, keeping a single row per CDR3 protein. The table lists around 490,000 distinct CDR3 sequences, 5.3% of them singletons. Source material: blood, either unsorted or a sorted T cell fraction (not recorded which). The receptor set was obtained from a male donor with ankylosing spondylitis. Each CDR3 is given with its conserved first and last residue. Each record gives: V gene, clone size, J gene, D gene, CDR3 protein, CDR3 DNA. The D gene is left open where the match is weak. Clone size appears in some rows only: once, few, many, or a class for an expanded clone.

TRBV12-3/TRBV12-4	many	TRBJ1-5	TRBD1	CASSSTGNHQPQHF	TGTGCCAGCAGTTCGACAGGGAATCATCAGCCCCAGCATTTT
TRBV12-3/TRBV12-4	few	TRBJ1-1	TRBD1	CASTQQGGDTEAFF	TGTGCCAGCACCCAACAGGGGGGAGACACTGAAGCTTTCTTT
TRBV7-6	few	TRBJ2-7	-	CASSLKGSYEQYF	TGTGCCAGCAGCTTAAAGGGTTCCTACGAGCAGTACTTC
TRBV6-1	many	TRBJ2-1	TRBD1	CASTRGLGQRYNEQFF	TGTGCCAGCACCAGGGGGCTGGGACAGCGTTACAATGAGCAGTTCTTC
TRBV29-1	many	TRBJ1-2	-	CSVGQMHNYGYTF	TGCAGCGTTGGTCAGATGCATAACTATGGCTACACCTTC
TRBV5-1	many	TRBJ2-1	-	CASSLEAGANNEQFF	TGCGCCAGCAGCTTGGAGGCGGGGGCTAACAATGAGCAGTTCTTC
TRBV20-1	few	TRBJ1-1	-	CSAPFQNTEAFF	TGCAGTGCTCCCTTTCAAAACACTGAAGCTTTCTTT
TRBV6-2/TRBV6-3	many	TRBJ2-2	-	CASSFPRGRPDAGELFF	TGTGCCAGCAGTTTTCCCCGGGGGAGACCAGACGCCGGGGAGCTGTTTTTT
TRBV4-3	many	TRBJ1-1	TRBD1	CASSQDGDRKAFF	TGCGCCAGCAGCCAAGATGGGGACAGGAAAGCTTTCTTT
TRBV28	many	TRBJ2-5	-	CASSGGLGTQYF	TGTGCCAGCAGCGGCGGCCTAGGTACCCAGTACTTC
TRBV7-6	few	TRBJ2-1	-	CASSLFLRDEQFF	TGTGCCAGCAGCTTATTCCTCAGGGATGAGCAGTTCTTC
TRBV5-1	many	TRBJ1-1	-	CASSLQAQHTEAFF	TGCGCCAGCAGCCTACAGGCTCAGCACACTGAAGCTTTCTTT
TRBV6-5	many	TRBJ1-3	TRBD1	CASSWVGTGGGTIYF	TGTGCCAGCAGTTGGGTCGGGACAGGGGGAGGCACCATATATTTT
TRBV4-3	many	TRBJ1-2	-	CASSQGTRDYGYTF	TGCGCCAGCAGCCAAGGTACACGGGACTATGGCTACACCTTC
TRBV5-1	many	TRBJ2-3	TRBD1	CASSVGQEDDTQYF	TGCGCCAGCAGCGTAGGACAGGAGGACGATACGCAGTATTTT
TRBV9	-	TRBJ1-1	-	CASSTFSSGGGTEAFF	TGTGCCAGCAGCACTTTTTCCTCCGGGGGTGGCACTGAAGCTTTCTTT
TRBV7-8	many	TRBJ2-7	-	CASSSIAGLTGKQYF	TGTGCCAGCAGCTCCATCGCCGGACTTACGGGGAAGCAGTACTTC
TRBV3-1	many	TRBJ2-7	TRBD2	CASSHGTGLATYEQYF	TGTGCCAGCAGCCACGGAACTGGACTAGCAACCTACGAGCAGTACTTC
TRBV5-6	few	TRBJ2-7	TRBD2	CASSPGTSGFLSSYEQYF	TGTGCCAGCAGCCCTGGGACTAGCGGGTTTTTAAGCTCCTACGAGCAGTACTTC
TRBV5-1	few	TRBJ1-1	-	CASSLDSTTEAFF	TGCGCCAGCAGCTTGGATTCGACAACTGAAGCTTTCTTT
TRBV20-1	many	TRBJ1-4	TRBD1	CSAPHRGEKLFF	TGCAGTGCACCTCACAGGGGTGAAAAACTGTTTTTT
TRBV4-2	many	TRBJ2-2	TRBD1	CASSKRGPGELFF	TGTGCCAGCAGCAAGAGGGGGCCCGGGGAGCTGTTTTTT
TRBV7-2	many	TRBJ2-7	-	CASSQQGRFHEQYF	TGTGCCAGCAGCCAACAGGGTCGGTTCCACGAGCAGTACTTC
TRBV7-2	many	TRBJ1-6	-	CASSLSLRVRDSPLHF	TGTGCCAGCAGCCTTTCCCTCCGGGTACGGGATTCACCCCTCCACTTT
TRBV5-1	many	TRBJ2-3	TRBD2	CASSLGTSGRPSTDTQYF	TGCGCCAGCAGCTTGGGGACTAGCGGGAGGCCCAGCACAGATACGCAGTATTTT
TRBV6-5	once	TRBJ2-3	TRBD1	CASSFRGRITDTQYF	TGTGCCAGCAGTTTCAGGGGGCGCATCACAGATACGCAGTATTTT
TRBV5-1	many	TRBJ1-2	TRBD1	CASSLTGDSNYGYTF	TGCGCCAGCAGCTTGACAGGGGACTCTAACTATGGCTACACCTTC
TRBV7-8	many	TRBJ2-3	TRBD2	CASSRMTSGSADTQYF	TGTGCCAGCAGCCGAATGACTAGCGGGAGTGCAGATACGCAGTATTTT
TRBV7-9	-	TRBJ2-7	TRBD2	CASSQLAGVDEQYF	TGTGCCAGCAGCCAACTAGCGGGAGTGGACGAGCAGTACTTC
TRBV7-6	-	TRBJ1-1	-	CASSLWGPLSQREAFF	TGTGCCAGCAGCTTATGGGGGCCTCTATCCCAACGTGAAGCTTTCTTT
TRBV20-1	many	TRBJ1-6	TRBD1	CSARTETGYNSPLHF	TGCAGTGCTAGAACCGAGACAGGGTATAATTCACCCCTCCACTTT
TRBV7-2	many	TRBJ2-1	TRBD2	CASSLTGGPYNEQFF	TGTGCCAGCAGCTTAACGGGGGGGCCGTACAATGAGCAGTTCTTC
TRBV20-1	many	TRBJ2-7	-	CSAPPLAEVYEQYF	TGCAGTGCTCCCCCACTCGCGGAAGTCTACGAGCAGTACTTC
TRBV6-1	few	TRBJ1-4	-	CASKPGLLDEKLFF	TGTGCCAGCAAACCGGGACTCTTGGATGAAAAACTGTTTTTT
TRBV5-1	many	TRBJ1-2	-	CASSLDGPPGRGTYGYTF	TGCGCCAGCAGCCTCGATGGACCGCCGGGGAGGGGGACATATGGCTACACCTTC
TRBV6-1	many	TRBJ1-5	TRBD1	CASSGGTGKTQPQHF	TGTGCCAGCAGCGGGGGGACAGGCAAGACACAGCCCCAGCATTTT
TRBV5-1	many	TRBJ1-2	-	CASSLGGENYGYTF	TGCGCCAGCAGCTTGGGGGGGGAGAACTATGGCTACACCTTC
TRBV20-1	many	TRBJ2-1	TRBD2	CSARDRREKYNEQFF	TGCAGTGCTAGAGATAGGCGGGAGAAGTACAATGAGCAGTTCTTC
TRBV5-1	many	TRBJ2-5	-	CASSLKWAQETQYF	TGCGCCAGCAGCTTGAAGTGGGCCCAAGAGACCCAGTACTTC
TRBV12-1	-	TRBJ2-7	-	CAISAGLLSSYEQYF	TGTGCCATCAGCGCGGGACTCCTGTCCTCCTACGAGCAGTACTTC
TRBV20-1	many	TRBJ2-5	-	CSAREYQGPGETQYF	TGCAGTGCTAGAGAGTATCAGGGGCCGGGGGAGACCCAGTACTTC